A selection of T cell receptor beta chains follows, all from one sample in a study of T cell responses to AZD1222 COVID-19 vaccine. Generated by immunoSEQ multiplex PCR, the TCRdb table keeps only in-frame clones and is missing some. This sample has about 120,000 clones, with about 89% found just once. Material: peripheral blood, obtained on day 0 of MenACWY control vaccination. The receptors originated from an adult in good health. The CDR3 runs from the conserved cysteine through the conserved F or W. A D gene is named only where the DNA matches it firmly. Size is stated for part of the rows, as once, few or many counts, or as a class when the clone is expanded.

cdr3_aa: CASSARSSGANVLTF; cdr3_nt: TGTGCCAGCAGCGCGAGGAGCTCTGGGGCCAACGTCCTGACTTTC; j_call: TRBJ2-6; v_call: TRBV9; clone_size: .; cdr3_length: 15; d_call: .
cdr3_aa: CASSPLLRDRGPLNYGYTF; cdr3_nt: TGTGCCAGCAGTCCCCTCCTCCGGGACAGGGGGCCTCTTAACTATGGCTACACCTTC; j_call: TRBJ1-2; v_call: TRBV27; clone_size: .; cdr3_length: 19; d_call: TRBD1
cdr3_aa: CASSQGGRGDSYEQYF; cdr3_nt: TGTGCCAGCAGCCAAGGGGGGCGGGGCGACTCCTACGAGCAGTACTTC; j_call: TRBJ2-7; v_call: TRBV3-1/TRBV3-2; clone_size: .; cdr3_length: 16; d_call: .
cdr3_aa: CASSGTSGPTYEQYF; cdr3_nt: TGTGCCAGCAGCGGGACTAGCGGGCCTACCTACGAGCAGTACTTC; j_call: TRBJ2-7; v_call: TRBV7-8; clone_size: .; cdr3_length: 15; d_call: TRBD2
cdr3_aa: CASSPRARDRETGELFF; cdr3_nt: TGTGCCAGCAGCCCTAGAGCTCGGGACAGGGAAACCGGGGAGCTGTTTTTT; j_call: TRBJ2-2; v_call: TRBV11-2; clone_size: .; cdr3_length: 17; d_call: TRBD1
cdr3_aa: CAWSGLAGAEQYF; cdr3_nt: TGTGCCTGGAGTGGGCTAGCGGGAGCCGAGCAGTACTTC; j_call: TRBJ2-7; v_call: TRBV30; clone_size: .; cdr3_length: 13; d_call: TRBD2
cdr3_aa: CASSEGPISGETQYF; cdr3_nt: TGTGCCAGCAGTGAGGGTCCCATTAGCGGAGAGACCCAGTACTTC; j_call: TRBJ2-5; v_call: TRBV6-1; clone_size: .; cdr3_length: 15; d_call: .
cdr3_aa: CASSLEGNEQYF; cdr3_nt: TGTGCCAGCAGTTTAGAAGGAAACGAGCAGTACTTC; j_call: TRBJ2-7; v_call: TRBV12-3/TRBV12-4; clone_size: once; cdr3_length: 12; d_call: .
cdr3_aa: CASSLGQGAEQYF; cdr3_nt: TGTGCCAGCAGCTTGGGACAGGGAGCCGAGCAGTACTTC; j_call: TRBJ2-7; v_call: TRBV7-9; clone_size: .; cdr3_length: 13; d_call: TRBD1
cdr3_aa: CASRHRDSGDTGELFF; cdr3_nt: TGCGCCAGCAGGCATCGGGACTCGGGGGACACCGGGGAGCTGTTTTTT; j_call: TRBJ2-2; v_call: TRBV5-1; clone_size: .; cdr3_length: 16; d_call: .
cdr3_aa: CASSLGGQPQHF; cdr3_nt: TGTGCCAGCAGTCTCGGGGGGCAGCCCCAGCATTTT; j_call: TRBJ1-5; v_call: TRBV12-3/TRBV12-4; clone_size: .; cdr3_length: 12; d_call: .
cdr3_aa: CASSLGDEVGTEAFF; cdr3_nt: TGCGCCAGCAGCTTGGGGGATGAGGTAGGGACTGAAGCTTTCTTT; j_call: TRBJ1-1; v_call: TRBV5-1; clone_size: .; cdr3_length: 15; d_call: .
cdr3_aa: CASSGGETQYF; cdr3_nt: TGTGCCAGCAGTGGGGGGGAGACCCAGTACTTC; j_call: TRBJ2-5; v_call: TRBV2; clone_size: .; cdr3_length: 11; d_call: .
cdr3_aa: CASNTLAGGNEQFF; cdr3_nt: TGTGCCAGCAACACCCTAGCGGGAGGGAATGAGCAGTTCTTC; j_call: TRBJ2-1; v_call: TRBV7-9; clone_size: .; cdr3_length: 14; d_call: TRBD2
cdr3_aa: CAITKTGASEAFF; cdr3_nt: TGTGCCATCACAAAGACAGGGGCTTCTGAAGCTTTCTTT; j_call: TRBJ1-1; v_call: TRBV10-3; clone_size: .; cdr3_length: 13; d_call: TRBD1
cdr3_aa: CASSQVPRSKTDTQYF; cdr3_nt: TGTGCCAGCAGCCAAGTTCCGCGATCCAAAACAGATACGCAGTATTTT; j_call: TRBJ2-3; v_call: TRBV3-1/TRBV3-2; clone_size: .; cdr3_length: 16; d_call: .
cdr3_aa: CASSSYRENTGELFF; cdr3_nt: TGTGCCAGTAGTTCTTATCGGGAGAACACCGGGGAGCTGTTTTTT; j_call: TRBJ2-2; v_call: TRBV19; clone_size: once; cdr3_length: 15; d_call: .
cdr3_aa: CASSQDQGTGSDNQPQHF; cdr3_nt: TGCGCCAGCAGCCAAGATCAAGGAACAGGGAGCGACAATCAGCCCCAGCATTTT; j_call: TRBJ1-5; v_call: TRBV4-1; clone_size: .; cdr3_length: 18; d_call: .
cdr3_aa: CASSPDGGHNSPLHF; cdr3_nt: TGTGCCAGCAGTCCAGACGGGGGGCATAATTCACCCCTCCACTTT; j_call: TRBJ1-6; v_call: TRBV9; clone_size: .; cdr3_length: 15; d_call: .
cdr3_aa: CASSLEGGRANTEAFF; cdr3_nt: TGCGCCAGCAGCTTGGAGGGCGGCAGGGCAAACACTGAAGCTTTCTTT; j_call: TRBJ1-1; v_call: TRBV5-1; clone_size: .; cdr3_length: 16; d_call: .
cdr3_aa: CASSGTGGNTEAFF; cdr3_nt: TGCGCCAGCAGCGGGACAGGGGGGAACACTGAAGCTTTCTTT; j_call: TRBJ1-1; v_call: TRBV5-1; clone_size: .; cdr3_length: 14; d_call: TRBD1
cdr3_aa: CASSEAGTGGTEAFF; cdr3_nt: TGTGCCAGCAGTGAAGCGGGTACGGGAGGGACTGAAGCTTTCTTT; j_call: TRBJ1-1; v_call: TRBV6-1; clone_size: .; cdr3_length: 15; d_call: .
cdr3_aa: CASSPPGTSGINEQFF; cdr3_nt: TGTGCCAGCAGCCCCCCCGGGACTAGCGGAATCAATGAGCAGTTCTTC; j_call: TRBJ2-1; v_call: TRBV7-7; clone_size: .; cdr3_length: 16; d_call: TRBD2
cdr3_aa: CATSRDFGSGHFYEQYF; cdr3_nt: TGTGCCACCAGCAGAGATTTTGGGTCAGGACACTTCTACGAGCAGTACTTC; j_call: TRBJ2-7; v_call: TRBV15; clone_size: .; cdr3_length: 17; d_call: .
cdr3_aa: CASSLVAAGPIGYTF; cdr3_nt: TGTGCCAGCAGCTTAGTAGCCGCCGGGCCCATCGGCTACACCTTC; j_call: TRBJ1-2; v_call: TRBV7-2; clone_size: .; cdr3_length: 15; d_call: .
cdr3_aa: CASSLVGEHQPQHF; cdr3_nt: TGTGCCAGCAGTTTAGTTGGGGAGCATCAGCCCCAGCATTTT; j_call: TRBJ1-5; v_call: TRBV28; clone_size: few; cdr3_length: 14; d_call: .
cdr3_aa: CSVGWGSGGEEQFF; cdr3_nt: TGCAGCGTTGGCTGGGGTAGCGGGGGAGAAGAGCAGTTCTTC; j_call: TRBJ2-1; v_call: TRBV29-1; clone_size: .; cdr3_length: 14; d_call: TRBD2
cdr3_aa: CASSSTGAGGYTF; cdr3_nt: TGTGCCAGCAGCTCGACAGGGGCGGGTGGCTACACCTTC; j_call: TRBJ1-2; v_call: TRBV5-4; clone_size: .; cdr3_length: 13; d_call: TRBD1
cdr3_aa: CASSRTTSGRIEQYF; cdr3_nt: TGCGCCAGCAGCCGGACCACTAGCGGGAGGATCGAGCAGTACTTC; j_call: TRBJ2-7; v_call: TRBV5-1; clone_size: once; cdr3_length: 15; d_call: TRBD2
cdr3_aa: CASTEGGPRNTIYF; cdr3_nt: TGTGCCAGCACAGAGGGAGGCCCCCGAAACACCATATATTTT; j_call: TRBJ1-3; v_call: TRBV6-5; clone_size: .; cdr3_length: 14; d_call: .
cdr3_aa: CASSSQTGRYGYTF; cdr3_nt: TGTGCCAGCAGCTCTCAGACAGGCCGCTATGGCTACACCTTC; j_call: TRBJ1-2; v_call: TRBV9; clone_size: once; cdr3_length: 14; d_call: .
cdr3_aa: CASSLASWETQYF; cdr3_nt: TGTGCCAGCAGCTTAGCCAGTTGGGAGACCCAGTACTTC; j_call: TRBJ2-5; v_call: TRBV7-9; clone_size: .; cdr3_length: 13; d_call: .
cdr3_aa: CASSLAWGTYEQYF; cdr3_nt: TGTGCCAGCAGCTTAGCTTGGGGGACCTACGAGCAGTACTTC; j_call: TRBJ2-7; v_call: TRBV11-2; clone_size: .; cdr3_length: 14; d_call: .
cdr3_aa: CASSLGQAYNQPQHF; cdr3_nt: TGTGCCAGCAGCTTAGGTCAGGCGTACAATCAGCCCCAGCATTTT; j_call: TRBJ1-5; v_call: TRBV11-2; clone_size: .; cdr3_length: 15; d_call: .
cdr3_aa: CASSVGGAETQYF; cdr3_nt: TGTGCCAGCAGCGTTGGGGGGGCTGAGACCCAGTACTTC; j_call: TRBJ2-5; v_call: TRBV6-1; clone_size: .; cdr3_length: 13; d_call: .
cdr3_aa: CASSQEGGVYTEAFF; cdr3_nt: TGTGCCAGCAGCCAAGAGGGAGGGGTGTACACTGAAGCTTTCTTT; j_call: TRBJ1-1; v_call: TRBV16; clone_size: .; cdr3_length: 15; d_call: .
cdr3_aa: CATSDRDRGRYNEQFF; cdr3_nt: TGTGCCACCAGTGATAGAGACAGGGGGAGGTACAATGAGCAGTTCTTC; j_call: TRBJ2-1; v_call: TRBV24-1; clone_size: .; cdr3_length: 16; d_call: TRBD1
cdr3_aa: CASSPPGQTTDTQYF; cdr3_nt: TGTGCCAGCTCGCCTCCGGGACAGACCACAGATACGCAGTATTTT; j_call: TRBJ2-3; v_call: TRBV18; clone_size: .; cdr3_length: 15; d_call: TRBD1
cdr3_aa: CASSRTGNYGYTF; cdr3_nt: TGTGCCAGCAGCCGAACGGGTAACTATGGCTACACCTTC; j_call: TRBJ1-2; v_call: TRBV5-6; clone_size: .; cdr3_length: 13; d_call: .
cdr3_aa: CASSSLQPWTGGTGNTIYF; cdr3_nt: TGTGCCAGCAGCTCCTTACAGCCCTGGACAGGGGGCACTGGAAACACCATATATTTT; j_call: TRBJ1-3; v_call: TRBV7-6; clone_size: .; cdr3_length: 19; d_call: TRBD1
cdr3_aa: CASSPRTGNTGELFF; cdr3_nt: TGTGCCAGCTCACCGAGGACAGGGAACACCGGGGAGCTGTTTTTT; j_call: TRBJ2-2; v_call: TRBV18; clone_size: .; cdr3_length: 15; d_call: TRBD1
cdr3_aa: CATSDGQGGRTEAFF; cdr3_nt: TGTGCCACCAGTGACGGACAGGGAGGGCGGACTGAAGCTTTCTTT; j_call: TRBJ1-1; v_call: TRBV24-1; clone_size: .; cdr3_length: 15; d_call: TRBD1
cdr3_aa: CASSRAGQGIYTEAFF; cdr3_nt: TGTGCCAGCAGCCGGGCCGGACAGGGGATATATACTGAAGCTTTCTTT; j_call: TRBJ1-1; v_call: TRBV9; clone_size: .; cdr3_length: 16; d_call: TRBD1
cdr3_aa: CASTPPGSYGYTF; cdr3_nt: TGTGCCAGCACCCCCCCAGGGAGCTATGGCTACACCTTC; j_call: TRBJ1-2; v_call: TRBV12-3/TRBV12-4; clone_size: .; cdr3_length: 13; d_call: .
cdr3_aa: CAIPSLRDGYTF; cdr3_nt: TGTGCCATCCCTTCTCTGCGAGATGGCTACACCTTC; j_call: TRBJ1-2; v_call: TRBV10-3; clone_size: .; cdr3_length: 12; d_call: .
cdr3_aa: CSVDPGLAADEQFF; cdr3_nt: TGCAGCGTTGATCCGGGACTAGCGGCGGATGAGCAGTTCTTC; j_call: TRBJ2-1; v_call: TRBV29-1; clone_size: .; cdr3_length: 14; d_call: TRBD2
cdr3_aa: CAWRATGTEAFF; cdr3_nt: TGTGCCTGGAGAGCGACGGGGACTGAAGCTTTCTTT; j_call: TRBJ1-1; v_call: TRBV30; clone_size: .; cdr3_length: 12; d_call: .
cdr3_aa: CASSDSSYEQYF; cdr3_nt: TGTGCCAGCAGTGACAGTTCCTACGAGCAGTACTTC; j_call: TRBJ2-7; v_call: TRBV6-2/TRBV6-3; clone_size: .; cdr3_length: 12; d_call: .